The rows below give T cell receptor beta chains drawn from one sample of a study of blood T cells in healthy people across ages. TCRdb re-derived calls from the 5' RACE reads in MiXCR, one entry per CDR3 protein. The sample comprises 550,000 to 800,000 distinct CDR3 sequences, roughly 30% of which are singletons, and approximately 15% rests with the top ten. Sample: blood. These receptors were taken from a woman aged 80 or over in good health. Each CDR3 is given with its conserved first and last residue. A D gene is named only where the DNA matches it firmly. Clone size is given for some rows only: seen once, a few or many times, or a class if the clone is expanded.

clone size,V gene,J gene,D gene,CDR3 DNA,CDR3 protein
.,TRBV12-3/TRBV12-4,TRBJ2-1,.,TGTGCCAGCACCTTCGACAGGCATCCTAACAATGAGCAGTTCTTC,CASTFDRHPNNEQFF
many,TRBV11-2,TRBJ2-1,TRBD2,TGTGCCAGCAGCCTGAGCGGGGGGGCCCTCTCCTACAATGAGCAGTTCTTC,CASSLSGGALSYNEQFF
many,TRBV11-1,TRBJ2-7,TRBD2,TGTGCCAGCAGGGCCTCCCCGGGACTAAATCCGAGCTCCTACGAGCAGTACTTC,CASRASPGLNPSSYEQYF
many,TRBV29-1,TRBJ1-2,TRBD1,TGCAGCGCAGGGACAGACTATGGCTACACCTTC,CSAGTDYGYTF
many,TRBV7-2,TRBJ2-5,TRBD2,TGTGCCAGCAGCCCCGGACTAGCGGGGGGGAAAGAGACCCAGTACTTC,CASSPGLAGGKETQYF
.,TRBV7-2,TRBJ2-7,.,TGTGCCAGCAGCTTATTGACTGGCGGGACTTACGAGCAGTACTTC,CASSLLTGGTYEQYF
.,TRBV5-1,TRBJ2-5,.,TGCGCCAGCAGCCTAGGCGTGGTCCAAGAGACCCAGTACTTC,CASSLGVVQETQYF
many,TRBV24-1,TRBJ2-1,.,TGTGCCACCAGTGATTTGAGGGGTTCCTACAATGAGCAGTTCTTC,CATSDLRGSYNEQFF
.,TRBV6-2/TRBV6-3,TRBJ1-6,.,TGTGCCAGCAGCTTACCGACAGGAGATTCACCCCTCCACTTT,CASSLPTGDSPLHF
.,TRBV2,TRBJ2-7,.,TGTGCCAGCAGCAAATTCAACAATGAGCAGTACTTC,CASSKFNNEQYF
many,TRBV10-3,TRBJ2-3,TRBD2,TGTGCCATCAGACGACTAGCGGGGGGTCTAACTAGCACAGATACGCAGTATTTT,CAIRRLAGGLTSTDTQYF
.,TRBV10-3,TRBJ1-2,.,TGTGCCACCAAACGACAGGATCTTGGCTACACCTTC,CATKRQDLGYTF
few,TRBV20-1,TRBJ1-5,.,TGCAGTGCTAGTGAACGGGCAGGGGTTAATCAGCCCCAGCATTTT,CSASERAGVNQPQHF
many,TRBV18,TRBJ2-1,.,TGTGCCAGCTCACCACCCTCGGGGCAGACCTACAATGAGCAGTTCTTC,CASSPPSGQTYNEQFF
.,TRBV3-1,TRBJ1-2,.,TGTGCCAGCAGCCAAGATCCGGGCGGCTATAGCTACACCTTC,CASSQDPGGYSYTF
few,TRBV5-1,TRBJ1-1,.,TGCGCCAGCAGCTCCCACGGGACGAACACTGAAGCTTTCTTT,CASSSHGTNTEAFF
many,TRBV5-1,TRBJ1-6,.,TGCGCCAGCAGTGAGAGCTCCTATAATTCACCCCTCCACTTT,CASSESSYNSPLHF
many,TRBV2,TRBJ1-2,.,TGTGCCAGCAGTGAAGCACAGGGCAGTGGCTACACCTTC,CASSEAQGSGYTF
many,TRBV18,TRBJ2-7,.,TGTGCCAGCTCACCCTCCCGCTCCTACGAGCAGTACTTC,CASSPSRSYEQYF
few,TRBV29-1,TRBJ1-1,.,TGCAGCGTAGAAACAGGGACGGGCACTGAAGCTTTCTTT,CSVETGTGTEAFF
.,TRBV10-2,TRBJ2-7,.,TGCGCCAGCAGTGAGAGGGGGGGTGAGCAGTACTTC,CASSERGGEQYF
.,TRBV3-1,TRBJ2-7,TRBD1,TGTGCTAGCAGCACACAGGGGGTCGACTACGAGCAGTACTTC,CASSTQGVDYEQYF
many,TRBV5-1,TRBJ2-7,.,TGCGCCAGCAGCTTGGCGGATTTCTACGAGCAGTACTTC,CASSLADFYEQYF
many,TRBV18,TRBJ1-5,.,TGTGCCAGCTCACTTCAGGGTCATCAGCCCCAGCATTTT,CASSLQGHQPQHF
.,TRBV12-3/TRBV12-4,TRBJ2-5,.,TGTGCCAGCAGTTTAACGAACCAAGAGACCCAGTACTTC,CASSLTNQETQYF
few,TRBV20-1,TRBJ1-6,.,TGCAGTGCTCCTACGGACAGCTTCGGGCAGGGTCCCCTCCACTTT,CSAPTDSFGQGPLHF
many,TRBV14,TRBJ2-1,TRBD2,TGTGCCAGCAGCCCTAGCGGGGGGGCCTACAATGAGCAGTTCTTC,CASSPSGGAYNEQFF
few,TRBV20-1,TRBJ1-1,TRBD1,TGCAGTGCTAGGGACAGGGGATGGGACACTGAAGCTTTCTTT,CSARDRGWDTEAFF
many,TRBV6-5,TRBJ2-6,.,TGTGCCAGCAGTTCGACCTTCTCTGGGGCCAACGTCCTGACTTTC,CASSSTFSGANVLTF
.,TRBV5-1,TRBJ2-7,.,TGCGCCAGCAGCCCAAGCGCCTTTTCCTACGAGCAGTACTTC,CASSPSAFSYEQYF
.,TRBV20-1,TRBJ1-1,.,TGCAGTGCTAGAGGAGGGGGGGAAAGCACTGAAGCTTTCTTT,CSARGGGESTEAFF
.,TRBV7-2,TRBJ2-3,TRBD2,TGTGCCAGCAGCTTAGCGACTAGCGGCACAGATACGCAGTATTTT,CASSLATSGTDTQYF
many,TRBV7-2,TRBJ2-7,TRBD2,TGTGCCAGCAGCCCCACAACTAGCGGGGAGCAGTACTTC,CASSPTTSGEQYF
.,TRBV4-2,TRBJ1-4,.,TGTGCCAGCAGCCCCAGGAGGGGTTGGGAATGGGTTGATGAAAAACTGTTTTTT,CASSPRRGWEWVDEKLFF
many,TRBV6-1,TRBJ1-2,.,TGTGCCAGCAGTGTTGGATGGGACCGACTTACGGGCTACACCTTC,CASSVGWDRLTGYTF
.,TRBV20-1,TRBJ2-1,TRBD1,TGCAGTGCCCTCCCTCCGGGACAGAACATTTACGAGCAGTTCTTC,CSALPPGQNIYEQFF
.,TRBV7-2,TRBJ2-7,.,TGTGCCTGCAGCTTAACCGGGAACGAGCAGTACTTC,CACSLTGNEQYF
many,TRBV9,TRBJ2-7,.,TGTGCCAGCAGCGTAAGCGAGTCCTACGAGCAGTACTTC,CASSVSESYEQYF
many,TRBV7-7,TRBJ2-5,.,TGTGCCAGCAGCCTACAGGGACCCACGGAGACCCAGTACTTC,CASSLQGPTETQYF
many,TRBV3-1,TRBJ1-1,.,TGTGCCAGCAGCCAAGATCTAGTAAACACTGAAGCTTTCTTT,CASSQDLVNTEAFF
.,TRBV28,TRBJ1-5,TRBD1,TGTGCCAGCAGCGAGGGACAGGGATTATGGCCCCAGCATTTT,CASSEGQGLWPQHF
many,TRBV5-1,TRBJ2-3,TRBD1,TGCGCCAGCAGCTCGGACAGGGTAAGGGCAGATACGCAGTATTTT,CASSSDRVRADTQYF
few,TRBV5-6,TRBJ2-2,TRBD2,TGTGCCAGCAGTCCTCGGACTAGGGACACCGGGGAGCTGTTTTTT,CASSPRTRDTGELFF
many,TRBV12-3/TRBV12-4,TRBJ2-1,TRBD1,TGTGCCAGCAGTTTCTACAGGGGTCTCTACAATGAGCAGTTCTTC,CASSFYRGLYNEQFF
.,TRBV7-2,TRBJ2-7,TRBD1,TGTGCCAGCAGCTTAGTTGGACAGGTAACCTACGAGCAGTACTTC,CASSLVGQVTYEQYF
few,TRBV20-1,TRBJ2-3,.,TGCAGTGCTAGAGAGGCGGGGACCTCCACAGATACGCAGTATTTT,CSAREAGTSTDTQYF
many,TRBV20-1,TRBJ2-7,TRBD1,TGCAGTGCAGAGAGTGGAGACAGGGGGACCTACGAGCAGTACTTC,CSAESGDRGTYEQYF
few,TRBV7-3,TRBJ2-5,.,TGTGCCAGCAGCTTTAGCGAGAAAGAGACCCAGTACTTC,CASSFSEKETQYF